Listed below are T cell receptor beta chains from one sample, sequenced in a study of cytomegalovirus exposure and HLA in healthy donors. Clones were read by immunoSEQ multiplex PCR, and TCRdb kept only the in-frame ones, dropping some. The repertoire holds 100,000 to 150,000 clones, 73% seen once, with 4.5% to 5% in the top ten. Sequenced input: PBMCs. These receptors were taken from a man in his 60s in good health and CMV-seropositive. CDR3s include the opening cysteine and the closing phenylalanine or tryptophan. The order of the fields is V gene, J gene, CDR3 protein.

v_call: TRBV28; j_call: TRBJ1-3; cdr3_aa: CASSLVSLWGRGNTIYF
v_call: TRBV7-9; j_call: TRBJ2-3; cdr3_aa: CASSSGGGRTDTQYF
v_call: TRBV11-3; j_call: TRBJ2-4; cdr3_aa: CASSLEGESGKNIQYF
v_call: TRBV9; j_call: TRBJ1-2; cdr3_aa: CASSPSGGRNYGYTF
v_call: TRBV5-1; j_call: TRBJ1-2; cdr3_aa: CASSVQGQGGYGYTF
v_call: TRBV2; j_call: TRBJ1-6; cdr3_aa: CASSEAHKSPLHF
v_call: TRBV4-2; j_call: TRBJ2-7; cdr3_aa: CASSQDVNGQGQAYEQYF
v_call: TRBV12-5; j_call: TRBJ2-5; cdr3_aa: CGQRSTRETQYF
v_call: TRBV19; j_call: TRBJ1-6; cdr3_aa: CASSQGTLGLILHF
v_call: TRBV21-1; j_call: TRBJ2-5; cdr3_aa: CASSKSCRGHETQYF
v_call: TRBV27; j_call: TRBJ1-1; cdr3_aa: CASSSYPTRQGRLGAFF
v_call: TRBV2; j_call: TRBJ2-7; cdr3_aa: CASSVKTAYYEQYF